Shown below are 23 T cell receptor beta chains from a single sample sequenced in a study of blood T cells in healthy people across ages. The authors ran a second PCR of about 7 to 12 cycles using a sample-barcoded 5' primer and a J-beta primer mix. TCRdb recomputed calls from the 5' RACE reads with MiXCR, one row per CDR3 protein. This table has approximately 780,000 distinct CDR3 sequences, roughly 25% appearing once. These data are also associated with another study on T cells of mothers and their children.

Sequences were obtained from blood. These receptor sequences come from a boy between 10 and 17 years old in good health.

About this clonotype: At one end, the junction sequence differs from germline, possibly due to a read error. This chain connects TRBV6-5 to TRBJ2-5; tentative D call: TRBD1 (6 bases). The J call is doubtful: the DNA matches TRBJ2-7 better. This CDR3 is built from 14 residues. Germline CDR1 and CDR2: MNHEY and SVGAGI. CDR3 sequence: CVSSYLTGRHEQYF. The CDR3 DNA reads TGTGTCAGCAGTTACCTTACAGGGAGACACGAGCAGTACTTC.

This clonotype was counted a few times. The chain couples TRBV20-1 to TRBJ2-3; 14 positions agree with TRBD2. In germline, CDR1 is DFQATT, CDR2 SNEGSKA (reference sequence). The CDR3 consists of 15 residues. With V trimmed by 2 bases and J by 4 bases, 2 bases remained unmatched. This chain's CDR3 is CSARQTSGGADTQYF. The CDR3, as DNA: TGCAGTGCTAGACAGACTAGCGGGGGGGCAGATACGCAGTATTTT.

This clonotype was counted between two and nine times. This chain joins TRBV4-1 and TRBJ1-6; 8 bases are shared with TRBD1. The CDR3 is 16 amino acids. The J segment lost 5 bases and the V segment lost 1 base, leaving 4 bases of the junction unmatched. Looked up from germline, CDR1 is MGHRA and CDR2 is YSYEKL. The CDR3 sequence: CASSQASGGHNSPLHF. For the CDR3, the DNA is TGCGCCAGCAGCCAAGCCTCAGGGGGCCATAATTCACCCCTCCACTTT.

This sequence joins TRBV14 and TRBJ2-3, with 11 positions matching TRBD2. The germline V gene encodes CDR1 SGHDN and CDR2 FVKESK. The length of the CDR3 is 16 residues. Losses at the gene ends were 2 bases for V and 5 bases for J; bases not matched to a gene: 6. The CDR3 DNA reads as TGTGCCAGCAGCCAATTTACCGGGACTAGCGGAGATACGCAGTATTTT. This codes for CASSQFTGTSGDTQYF. Looking up the rest from reference TRBV14 and TRBJ2-3 gives the full variable domain: EAGVTQFPSHSVIEKGQTVTLRCDPISGHDNLYWYRRVMGKEIKFLLHFVKESKQDESGMPNNRFLAERTGGTYSTLKVQPAELEDSGVYFCASSQFTGTSGDTQYFGPGTRLTVL.

This clonotype was picked up a small number of times. Mismatch with germline at one junction end may stem from a read error. This sequence joins TRBV5-1 and TRBJ2-5; D gene ambiguous. This CDR3 region has 12 residues. The germline gives CDR1 SGHRS, CDR2 YFSETQ. DNA for the CDR3: TGCGCCAGCAGCCGCTCGATGGATCGGCCATCCTTC. It yields the protein CASSRSMDRPSF. Together with reference TRBV5-1 and TRBJ2-5, the CDR3 gives the full variable domain: KAGVTQTPRYLIKTRGQQVTLSCSPISGHRSVSWYQQTPGQGLQFLFEYFSETQRNKGNFPGRFSGRQFSNSRSEMNVSTLELGDSALYLCASSRSMDRPSFGPGTRLLVL.

The V call is TRBV15, the J call TRBJ1-4, with D perhaps matching TRBD1 (5 bases). This CDR3 is built from 15 residues. In germline, CDR1 is LNHNV, CDR2 YYDKDF (reference sequence). The V end was cut by 0 bases, the J end by 3 bases, with 8 bases between. CDR3: CATSRDMTANEKLFF. As DNA, the CDR3 is TGTGCCACCAGCAGAGATATGACAGCTAATGAAAAACTGTTTTTT.

This clonotype was counted a few times. The chain carries TRBV4-1 and TRBJ1-5, with D perhaps matching TRBD1 (5 bases). Trimming shortened V by 0 bases and J by 6 bases, and 15 bases separated the two germline ends. CDR1 and CDR2 from the germline V gene are MGHRA and YSYEKL. This CDR3 is 16 amino acids long. CDR3 bases: TGCGCCAGCAGCCAAGATCAGAGGGGAGGGGTTCAGCCCCAGCATTTT. Encoded protein: CASSQDQRGGVQPQHF.

This rearrangement joins TRBV27 to TRBJ2-5, with D maybe TRBD2 (5 bases). The J call may be mistaken, given a closer DNA end match to TRBJ2-7. CDR3 length: 13 residues. Germline loops: CDR1 MNHEY, CDR2 SMNVEV (reference sequence). CDR3 region: CASRSIGRDEQYF. In DNA form, the CDR3 reads TGTGCCAGCCGATCGATCGGGCGGGACGAGCAGTACTTC.

This clonotype turned up a few times. This sequence joins TRBV30 and TRBJ2-5; D call uncertain. In germline, CDR1 is GTSNPN, CDR2 SVGIG (reference sequence). V shed 0 bases and J shed 5 bases, with 13 bases lying between them. This CDR3 is built from 14 residues. DNA of the CDR3: TGTGCCTGGAGTGTTACTCGTTGGCAGGAGACCCAGTACTTC. It yields the protein CAWSVTRWQETQYF.

The chain links TRBV5-1 to TRBJ2-5, with a possible D match to TRBD2 (6 bases). V lost 2 bases, J lost 5 bases, and 13 bases lay in between. This CDR3 has 14 residues. Germline-derived CDR1 and CDR2 are SGHRS and YFSETQ. The CDR3 nucleotides read TGCGCCAGCAGCTTCAGACTAGGAGGGGAGACCCAGTACTTC. This translates into CASSFRLGGETQYF.

This clonotype was recorded at least ten times. This chain uses TRBV5-1 with TRBJ2-1, with 7 nucleotides matching TRBD1. CDR3 size: 15 residues. Germline lookup yields CDR1 SGHRS and CDR2 YFSETQ. Losses at the gene ends were 3 bases for V and 0 bases for J; bases not matched to a gene: 3. In DNA, the CDR3 is TGCGCCAGCAGCTCGGGACAGAGCTCCTACAATGAGCAGTTCTTC. Amino acids: CASSSGQSSYNEQFF.

The chain uses TRBV3-1 and TRBJ2-7; the match to TRBD1 covers 8 bases. CDR3 length: 15 amino acids. V shed 3 bases, J shed 5 bases, and the junction held 9 bases outside the gene matches. The germline V gene has CDR1 LGHDT and CDR2 YNNKEL (reference sequence). The CDR3 nucleotides read TGTGCCAGCAGCCATACTCCACAGGGGGATAACGAGCAGTACTTC. It encodes CASSHTPQGDNEQYF.

The V gene is TRBV13, the J gene TRBJ2-1; no reliable D call. The CDR3 covers 13 residues. Trimming removed 6 bases from V and 3 bases from J, with 9 bases in between. CDR1 and CDR2 from the germline V gene are PRHDT and FYEKMQ (reference sequence). Here the CDR3 DNA reads TGTGCCAGCAGTTACTTAAGCTACAATGAGCAGTTCTTC. This sequence encodes CASSYLSYNEQFF.

This rearrangement joins TRBV20-1 to TRBJ2-2; D may match TRBD1 or TRBD2 (5 bases each). This CDR3 is 15 amino acids long. The germline gives CDR1 DFQATT, CDR2 SNEGSKA (reference sequence). V was trimmed by 6 bases and J by 5 bases, leaving 19 bases between them. CDR3 nucleotide sequence: TGCAGTGCGCAATCCCCAGGGAGTCGGACCGGGGAGCTGTTTTTT. Translated: CSAQSPGSRTGELFF.

The sample holds a few counts of this clonotype. J is TRBJ2-6 and V is TRBV7-2; 7 bases match TRBD1. Losses at the gene ends were 2 bases for V and 3 bases for J; bases not matched to a gene: 10. The germline CDR1 and CDR2 sequences are SGHTA and FQGNSA. The CDR3 sequence is 18 residues long. The CDR3 here is CASSLWLQGISGANVLTF. CDR3 nucleotides: TGTGCCAGCAGCTTATGGCTACAGGGGATAAGTGGGGCCAACGTCCTGACTTTC. The complete variable domain, with remaining parts taken from reference TRBV7-2 and TRBJ2-6, reads GAGVSQSPSNKVTEKGKDVELRCDPISGHTALYWYRQSLGQGLEFLIYFQGNSAPDKSGLPSDRFSAERTGGSVSTLTIQRTQQEDSAVYLCASSLWLQGISGANVLTFGAGSRLTVL.

The rearrangement uses TRBV20-1 and TRBJ2-5; the D gene is possibly TRBD1 (7 bases). The better agreement between TRBJ2-7 and the DNA end casts doubt on the J call. CDR1 DFQATT and CDR2 SNEGSKA come from the germline V gene (reference sequence). The CDR3 is 14 amino acids. The CDR3 loop is CSASNPRGDHEQYF. CDR3 DNA: TGCAGTGCGAGCAACCCCAGGGGGGACCACGAGCAGTACTTC.

This clonotype was counted a few times. A junction boundary mismatches the germline segment, possibly from a read error. The chain couples TRBV12-3 or TRBV12-4 to TRBJ1-3; D is undetermined. The CDR3 is made up of 14 amino acids. CDR3 region: CAGSFLISGNTIYF. For the CDR3, the DNA is TGTGCCGGCAGTTTTCTGATCTCTGGAAACACCATATATTTT.

This clonotype was counted between two and nine times. The chain carries TRBV7-3 and TRBJ2-1; 8 nucleotides align to TRBD1. This CDR3 region has 16 residues. In germline, CDR1 is SGHTA, CDR2 FQGTGA. Germline trimming cut 4 bases from V and 0 bases from J; bases unmatched to any gene: 5. Written as DNA, the CDR3 is TGTGCCAGCAGCTCAAGGACAGGGAGCTCCTACAATGAGCAGTTCTTC. It encodes CASSSRTGSSYNEQFF.

This clonotype was counted ten times or more. V gene TRBV4-2 combines with J gene TRBJ2-4; the D gene is possibly TRBD1 (5 bases). The CDR3 contains 19 residues. Germline CDR1 and CDR2: LGHNA and YNFKEQ. With 0 bases removed from V and 0 bases from J, the gap between germline ends came to 18 bases. CDR3 residues: CASSQDLVGPTVAKNIQYF. DNA of the CDR3: TGTGCCAGCAGCCAAGATTTGGTGGGGCCTACCGTAGCCAAAAACATTCAGTACTTC.

J is TRBJ2-3 and V is TRBV24-1; TRBD1 matches at 10 bases. With 2 bases clipped from V and 7 bases from J, the junction kept 11 bases outside the gene matches. Per germline, CDR1 KGHDR and CDR2 SFDVKD. The CDR3 totals 17 residues. In DNA, the CDR3 is TGTGCCACCAGTGATTCCACTCCGGGACAGGGGATTTATACGCAGTATTTT. Translated: CATSDSTPGQGIYTQYF.

This clonotype was detected only a few times. The chain uses TRBV20-1 and TRBJ1-2; D unclear. Trimming took 4 bases from V and 6 from J, leaving 27 bases between them. CDR1 and CDR2 from the germline V gene are DFQATT and SNEGSKA (reference sequence). The CDR3 is 17 residues long. In DNA, the CDR3 is TGCAGTGCTACCATCGGGTCGGGTGGAGGGAGGATTGATGGCTACACCTTC. Translation gives CSATIGSGGGRIDGYTF.

This clonotype appeared a few times. DNA for the CDR3: TGTGCCAGCAGTCCTCCCCTGACTCGCGAAAAACTGTTTTTT. Residues: CASSPPLTREKLFF. The V call is TRBV28, the J call TRBJ1-4; D remains ambiguous. Germline V CDR1 and CDR2: MDHEN, SYDVKM. CDR3 size: 14 residues. Trimming stripped 5 bases from V and 8 bases from J, with 15 bases between.

This clonotype was seen more than once but under ten times. This sequence joins TRBV25-1 and TRBJ2-3, with TRBD1 identical over 9 bases. Trimming cost V 3 bases and J 3 bases; bases outside gene matches: 1. This CDR3 is built from 14 residues. The germline V gene encodes CDR1 MGHDK and CDR2 SYGVNS. In nucleotides, the CDR3 is TGTGCCAGCAGTGAGGACAGGGGTACAGATACGCAGTATTTT. Its translation is CASSEDRGTDTQYF.